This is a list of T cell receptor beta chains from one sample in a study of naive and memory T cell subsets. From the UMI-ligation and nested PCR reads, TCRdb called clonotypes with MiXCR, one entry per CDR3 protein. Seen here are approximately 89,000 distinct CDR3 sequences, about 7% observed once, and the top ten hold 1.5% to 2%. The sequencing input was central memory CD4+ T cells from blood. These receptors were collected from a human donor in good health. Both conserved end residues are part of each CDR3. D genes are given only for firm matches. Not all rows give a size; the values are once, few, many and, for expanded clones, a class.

CDR3: CASGRQLNTEAFF; DNA: TGTGCCAGCGGGCGTCAGCTGAACACTGAAGCTTTCTTT; D: .; size: many; V: TRBV13; J: TRBJ1-1
CDR3: CASSPGPGEVAKNIQYF; DNA: TGTGCCAGCAGTCCCGGTCCAGGGGAGGTAGCCAAAAACATTCAGTACTTC; D: .; size: .; V: TRBV12-3/TRBV12-4; J: TRBJ2-4
CDR3: CASSPQGVGTDTQYF; DNA: TGTGCCAGCTCACCCCAGGGTGTGGGCACAGATACGCAGTATTTT; D: .; size: many; V: TRBV18; J: TRBJ2-3
CDR3: CASTSRTVYNEQFF; DNA: TGTGCCAGCACCTCCCGCACTGTATACAATGAGCAGTTCTTC; D: .; size: few; V: TRBV7-2; J: TRBJ2-1
CDR3: CASSISSGGNQPQHF; DNA: TGCGCCAGCAGCATTTCCTCAGGAGGTAATCAGCCCCAGCATTTT; D: .; size: .; V: TRBV5-1; J: TRBJ1-5
CDR3: CASSLVGRTPQETQYF; DNA: TGTGCCAGCAGCTTAGTCGGTAGGACTCCGCAAGAGACCCAGTACTTC; D: .; size: many; V: TRBV7-9; J: TRBJ2-5
CDR3: CASSPATGKYSNQPQHF; DNA: TGTGCCAGCTCACCGGCGACAGGGAAATATAGCAATCAGCCCCAGCATTTT; D: TRBD1; size: many; V: TRBV18; J: TRBJ1-5
CDR3: CAISDYKGSTYEQYF; DNA: TGTGCCATCAGTGATTATAAGGGTAGCACCTACGAGCAGTACTTC; D: .; size: many; V: TRBV10-3; J: TRBJ2-7
CDR3: CASSAGYGEAFF; DNA: TGTGCCAGCAGTGCAGGGTACGGGGAAGCTTTCTTT; D: .; size: .; V: TRBV2; J: TRBJ1-1
CDR3: CASSQGQGVYQPQHF; DNA: TGTGCCAGCAGCCAGGGACAGGGGGTTTATCAGCCCCAGCATTTT; D: TRBD1; size: many; V: TRBV4-2; J: TRBJ1-5
CDR3: CASSLDGNNPPLHF; DNA: TGTGCCAGCAGCCTAGACGGAAATAATCCACCCCTCCACTTT; D: .; size: few; V: TRBV7-3; J: TRBJ1-6
CDR3: CASSAGQASIREQYF; DNA: TGTGCCAGCAGCGCAGGACAGGCGTCGATTCGGGAGCAGTACTTC; D: TRBD1; size: few; V: TRBV5-6; J: TRBJ2-7
CDR3: CASRGRDEENIQYF; DNA: TGTGCCAGCAGGGGGAGGGACGAGGAAAACATTCAGTACTTC; D: TRBD2; size: few; V: TRBV7-7; J: TRBJ2-4
CDR3: CSASRRDTAGEQYF; DNA: TGCAGTGCTAGTAGAAGGGACACCGCTGGCGAGCAGTACTTC; D: .; size: many; V: TRBV20-1; J: TRBJ2-7
CDR3: CASSQYSGTYQETQYF; DNA: TGCGCCAGCAGCCAATATTCCGGGACATACCAAGAGACCCAGTACTTC; D: .; size: few; V: TRBV4-3; J: TRBJ2-5
CDR3: CSVHLGAGPNSPLHF; DNA: TGCAGCGTCCACCTGGGGGCAGGCCCTAATTCACCCCTCCACTTT; D: .; size: many; V: TRBV29-1; J: TRBJ1-6
CDR3: CASSGDVGSEAFF; DNA: TGTGCCAGCAGTGGAGACGTGGGGAGTGAAGCTTTCTTT; D: .; size: .; V: TRBV2; J: TRBJ1-1
CDR3: CSATTAQETQYF; DNA: TGCAGCGCCACGACAGCGCAAGAGACCCAGTACTTC; D: .; size: many; V: TRBV29-1; J: TRBJ2-5
CDR3: CSAPGLDFADTQYF; DNA: TGCAGTGCTCCGGGACTAGATTTTGCAGATACGCAGTATTTT; D: TRBD2; size: .; V: TRBV20-1; J: TRBJ2-3
CDR3: CASSPLRVSYNEQFF; DNA: TGTGCCAGCAGCCCGTTGAGGGTCTCCTACAATGAGCAGTTCTTC; D: .; size: few; V: TRBV4-2; J: TRBJ2-1
CDR3: CSVGHGGDAAFF; DNA: TGCAGCGTTGGGCATGGGGGGGACGCAGCTTTCTTT; D: .; size: few; V: TRBV29-1; J: TRBJ1-1
CDR3: CSGRTGNSPLHF; DNA: TGCAGTGGCAGGACGGGTAATTCACCCCTCCACTTT; D: .; size: many; V: TRBV20-1; J: TRBJ1-6
CDR3: CASSMGRGPYNEQFF; DNA: TGTGCCAGTAGTATGGGGAGGGGGCCCTACAATGAGCAGTTCTTC; D: .; size: once; V: TRBV19; J: TRBJ2-1
CDR3: CASSFYSRDQEQYF; DNA: TGTGCCAGCAGCTTTTATTCCCGGGACCAGGAGCAGTACTTC; D: .; size: many; V: TRBV7-2; J: TRBJ2-7
CDR3: CASSGPVRPYGYTF; DNA: TGTGCCAGCAGCGGGCCCGTGAGGCCATATGGCTACACCTTC; D: .; size: few; V: TRBV9; J: TRBJ1-2
CDR3: CAWSVRLASSYEQYF; DNA: TGTGCCTGGAGCGTTAGACTAGCGAGCTCCTACGAGCAGTACTTC; D: TRBD2; size: few; V: TRBV30; J: TRBJ2-7
CDR3: CASSQMYREGGGYTF; DNA: TGCGCCAGCAGCCAGATGTACAGGGAAGGTGGTGGCTACACCTTC; D: .; size: many; V: TRBV5-1; J: TRBJ1-2
CDR3: CSVLPNGGQETQYF; DNA: TGCAGCGTTCTTCCAAATGGAGGCCAAGAGACCCAGTACTTC; D: .; size: .; V: TRBV29-1; J: TRBJ2-5
CDR3: CASSYSSGGPMDTQYF; DNA: TGTGCCAGCAGTTACTCTTCGGGGGGGCCAATGGATACGCAGTATTTT; D: TRBD2; size: many; V: TRBV6-2/TRBV6-3; J: TRBJ2-3
CDR3: CASSELSEWGRAFF; DNA: TGTGCCAGCAGTGAATTGTCGGAGTGGGGTCGGGCTTTCTTT; D: .; size: many; V: TRBV25-1; J: TRBJ1-1
CDR3: CASSQQGQVYNEQFF; DNA: TGCGCCAGCAGCCAACAGGGACAGGTGTACAATGAGCAGTTCTTC; D: TRBD1; size: few; V: TRBV4-3; J: TRBJ2-1
CDR3: CSARGAVTYEQYF; DNA: TGCAGTGCTCGGGGCGCGGTAACCTACGAGCAGTACTTC; D: .; size: few; V: TRBV20-1; J: TRBJ2-7
CDR3: CSASPTGRDTQYF; DNA: TGCAGTGCGTCCCCGACAGGGCGAGATACGCAGTATTTT; D: TRBD1; size: many; V: TRBV20-1; J: TRBJ2-3
CDR3: CAWSVRLGDTQYF; DNA: TGTGCCTGGAGTGTCCGCTTGGGAGATACGCAGTATTTT; D: .; size: many; V: TRBV30; J: TRBJ2-3
CDR3: CASRKQGALLNTEAFF; DNA: TGTGCCAGCAGAAAACAGGGGGCCCTTTTGAACACTGAAGCTTTCTTT; D: TRBD1; size: many; V: TRBV5-4; J: TRBJ1-1